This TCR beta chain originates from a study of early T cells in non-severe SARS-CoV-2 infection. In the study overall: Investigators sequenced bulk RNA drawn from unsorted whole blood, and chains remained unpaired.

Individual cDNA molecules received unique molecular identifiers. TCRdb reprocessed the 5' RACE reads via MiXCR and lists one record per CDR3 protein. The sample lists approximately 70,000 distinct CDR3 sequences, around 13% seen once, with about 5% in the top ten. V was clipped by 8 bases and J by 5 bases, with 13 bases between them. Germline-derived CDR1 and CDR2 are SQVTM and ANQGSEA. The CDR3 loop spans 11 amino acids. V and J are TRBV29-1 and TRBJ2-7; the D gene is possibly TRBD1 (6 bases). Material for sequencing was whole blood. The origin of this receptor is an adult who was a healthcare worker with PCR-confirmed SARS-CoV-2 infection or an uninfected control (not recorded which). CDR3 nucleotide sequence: TGCAGCTTTGGGACATTCAACGAGCAGTACTTC. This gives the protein CSFGTFNEQYF.